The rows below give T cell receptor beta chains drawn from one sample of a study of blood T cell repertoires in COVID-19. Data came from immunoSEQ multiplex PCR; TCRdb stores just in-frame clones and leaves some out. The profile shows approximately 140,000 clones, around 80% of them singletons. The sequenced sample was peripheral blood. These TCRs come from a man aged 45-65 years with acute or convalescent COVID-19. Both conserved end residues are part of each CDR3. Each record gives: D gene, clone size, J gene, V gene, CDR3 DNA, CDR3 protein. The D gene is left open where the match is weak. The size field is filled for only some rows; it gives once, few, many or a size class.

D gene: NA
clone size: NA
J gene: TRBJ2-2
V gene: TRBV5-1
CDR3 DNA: TGCGCCAGCAGCTTGACAGCGAACACCGGGGAGCTGTTTTTT
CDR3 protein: CASSLTANTGELFF

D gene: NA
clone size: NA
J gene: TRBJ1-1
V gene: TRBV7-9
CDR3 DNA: TGTGCCAGCAGCTTTCAGGAGGACACTGAAGCTTTCTTT
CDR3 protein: CASSFQEDTEAFF

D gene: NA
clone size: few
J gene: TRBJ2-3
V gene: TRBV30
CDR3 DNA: TGTGCCTGTTTTCGGGACTCTTCGTCGGATACGCAGTATTTT
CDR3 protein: CACFRDSSSDTQYF

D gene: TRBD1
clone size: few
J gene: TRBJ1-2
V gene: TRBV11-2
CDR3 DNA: TGTGCCAGCAGCTTAGGAAGAGGGGGCAGTGGCTACACCTTC
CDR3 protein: CASSLGRGGSGYTF

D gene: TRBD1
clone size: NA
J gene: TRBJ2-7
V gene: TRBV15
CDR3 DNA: TGTGCCACCAGCGGGAGGACAGGGAGGCACGAGCAGTACTTC
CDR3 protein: CATSGRTGRHEQYF

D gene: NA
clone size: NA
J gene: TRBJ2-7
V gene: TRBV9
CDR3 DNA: TGTGCCAGCAGCGTCTCAGGTGGCAGGGCCTACGAGCAGTACTTC
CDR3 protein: CASSVSGGRAYEQYF

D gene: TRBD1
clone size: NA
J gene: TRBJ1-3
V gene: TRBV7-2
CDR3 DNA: TGTGCCAGCAGCGACAGGGGGCATCTGGCTGGAAACACCATATATTTT
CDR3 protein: CASSDRGHLAGNTIYF

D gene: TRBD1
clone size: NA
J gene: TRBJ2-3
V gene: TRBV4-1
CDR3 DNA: TGCGCCAGCAGCCAACTGGGACAGAGGTCAGATACGCAGTATTTT
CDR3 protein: CASSQLGQRSDTQYF

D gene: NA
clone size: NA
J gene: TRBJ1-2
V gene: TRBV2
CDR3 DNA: TGTGCCAGCAGTGAAGCGTCAGGCCACTATGGCTACACCTTC
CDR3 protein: CASSEASGHYGYTF

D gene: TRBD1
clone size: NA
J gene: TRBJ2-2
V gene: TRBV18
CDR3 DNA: TGTGCCAGCTCACCACCTGTGGTGCACAGGGGGCTCGGCGGGGAGCTGTTTTTT
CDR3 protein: CASSPPVVHRGLGGELFF

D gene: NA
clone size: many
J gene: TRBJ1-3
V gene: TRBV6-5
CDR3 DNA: TGTGCCAGCAGTTACTCTGAGGGACTTGGGGACACCATATATTTT
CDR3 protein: CASSYSEGLGDTIYF

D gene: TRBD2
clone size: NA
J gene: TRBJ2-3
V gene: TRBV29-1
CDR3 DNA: TGCAGCGCTGCGGGACTAGCGGGGGCTGATACGCAGTATTTT
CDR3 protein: CSAAGLAGADTQYF

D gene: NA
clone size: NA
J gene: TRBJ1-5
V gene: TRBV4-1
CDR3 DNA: TGCGCCAGCAGCCAAGAACTTAGAAGCAATCAGCCCCAGCATTTT
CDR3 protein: CASSQELRSNQPQHF

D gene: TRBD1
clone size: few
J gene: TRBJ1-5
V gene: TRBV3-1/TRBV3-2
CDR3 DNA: TGTGCCAGCAGCCCGGGGACAGGTGGTCAGCCCCAGCATTTT
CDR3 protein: CASSPGTGGQPQHF

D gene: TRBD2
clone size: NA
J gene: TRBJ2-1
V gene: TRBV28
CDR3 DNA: TGTGCCAGCAGGCCCACTAGCGGGGGGGCCGATGAGCAGTTCTTC
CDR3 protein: CASRPTSGGADEQFF

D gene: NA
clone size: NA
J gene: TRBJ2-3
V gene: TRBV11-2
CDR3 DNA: TGTGCCAGCAGCTACGGACCGGGAACGGGAGATACGCAGTATTTT
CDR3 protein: CASSYGPGTGDTQYF

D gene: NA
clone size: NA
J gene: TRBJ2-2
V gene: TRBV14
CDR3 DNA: TGTGCCAGCAGCCAAGTAATGGCCACCGGGGAGCTGTTTTTT
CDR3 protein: CASSQVMATGELFF

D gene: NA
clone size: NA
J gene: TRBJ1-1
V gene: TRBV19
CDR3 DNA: TGTGCCGTACGGTCAAACCAGGGGAACACTGAAGCTTTCTTT
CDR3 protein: CAVRSNQGNTEAFF

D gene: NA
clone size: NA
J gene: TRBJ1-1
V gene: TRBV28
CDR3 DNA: TGTGCCAGCAGTCGGGTTTTGGGTAACACTGAAGCTTTCTTT
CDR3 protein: CASSRVLGNTEAFF

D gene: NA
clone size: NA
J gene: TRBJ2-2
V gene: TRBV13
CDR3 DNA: TGTGCCAGCAGCTTACACCCGGGAGCGAACACCGGGGAGCTGTTTTTT
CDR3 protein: CASSLHPGANTGELFF

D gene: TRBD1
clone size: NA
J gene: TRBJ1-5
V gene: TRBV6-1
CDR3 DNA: TGTGCCAGCCGTGACAGGGTCGGCCATAGCAATCAGCCCCAGCATTTT
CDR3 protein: CASRDRVGHSNQPQHF